This TCR beta chain was identified during a study of T cells after yellow fever vaccination. CDR3 size: 13 residues. Germline values: CDR1 SGHVS, CDR2 FNYEAQ. V was pared by 5 bases and J by 4 bases, with 10 bases between. Study-wide findings and caveats: Abundant clonotypes (contaminants from the bulk population) could be present in FACS-sorted repertoires.

Ten or more counts support this clonotype. Its antigen is undetermined. TCRdb re-called the 5' RACE reads through MiXCR, storing one row per CDR3 protein. There are 110,000 or so distinct CDR3 sequences in the sample; roughly 7.9% occur only once, and 2.7% lies in the top ten. The material was CD4+ T cells sorted from PBMCs, obtained about 41 days after the first yellow fever vaccination. The source of this sequence is a man between 18 and 35 years old who received the YFV17D yellow fever vaccine. J is TRBJ2-3 and V is TRBV7-6; a possible D gene is TRBD2 (6 bases). DNA of the CDR3: TGTGCCAGCAGCCTCCCGGGAGCAGATACGCAGTATTTT. Its translation is CASSLPGADTQYF.